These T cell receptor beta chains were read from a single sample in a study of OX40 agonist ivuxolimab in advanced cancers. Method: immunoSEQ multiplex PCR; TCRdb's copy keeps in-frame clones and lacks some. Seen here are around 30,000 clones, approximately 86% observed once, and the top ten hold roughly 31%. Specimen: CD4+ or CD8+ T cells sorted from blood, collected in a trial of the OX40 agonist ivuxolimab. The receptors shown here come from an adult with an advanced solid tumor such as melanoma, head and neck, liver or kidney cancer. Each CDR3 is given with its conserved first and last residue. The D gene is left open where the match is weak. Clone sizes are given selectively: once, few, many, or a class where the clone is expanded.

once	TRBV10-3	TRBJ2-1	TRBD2	CAISGPETLAGGGWLNEQFF	TGTGCCATCAGTGGCCCGGAGACACTAGCGGGAGGTGGGTGGTTGAATGAGCAGTTCTTC
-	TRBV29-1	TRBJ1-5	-	CSVEENNNQPQHF	TGCAGCGTTGAAGAGAACAACAATCAGCCCCAGCATTTT
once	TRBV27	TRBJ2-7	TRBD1	CASSPGQGSEQYF	TGTGCCAGCAGTCCCGGACAGGGGAGCGAGCAGTACTTC
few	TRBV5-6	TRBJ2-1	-	CASSLPYNEQFF	TGTGCCAGCAGCTTACCATACAATGAGCAGTTCTTC
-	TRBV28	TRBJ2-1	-	CASSHIAPRYEQFF	TGTGCCAGCAGTCACATCGCCCCTAGGTATGAGCAGTTCTTC
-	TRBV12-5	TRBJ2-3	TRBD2	CASGLVSRRTSGTDTQYF	TGTGCTAGTGGTTTGGTAAGTAGGAGGACTAGCGGCACAGATACGCAGTATTTT
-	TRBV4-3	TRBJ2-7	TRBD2	CASSQGRSSGGLSYEQYF	TGCGCCAGCAGCCAAGGGAGGTCTAGCGGGGGACTCTCCTACGAGCAGTACTTC
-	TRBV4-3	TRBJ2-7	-	CASSQDTDSYEQYF	TGCGCCAGCAGCCAAGATACAGACTCCTACGAGCAGTACTTC
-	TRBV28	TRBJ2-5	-	CASSLPLRRGLFRGETQYF	TGTGCCAGCAGTTTACCCCTCCGCAGGGGCTTGTTCAGGGGAGAGACCCAGTACTTC
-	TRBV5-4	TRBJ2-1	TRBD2	CASSFGTSGRALNEQFF	TGTGCCAGCAGCTTCGGGACTAGCGGGAGGGCCCTCAATGAGCAGTTCTTC
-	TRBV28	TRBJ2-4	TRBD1	CASSSTGVLAKNIQYF	TGTGCCAGCAGCAGTACAGGGGTACTAGCCAAAAACATTCAGTACTTC
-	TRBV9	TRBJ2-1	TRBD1	CASSGGTGRAGEQFF	TGTGCCAGCAGCGGAGGGACAGGTCGGGCGGGTGAGCAGTTCTTC
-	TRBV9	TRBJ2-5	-	CASSVAEIQETQYF	TGTGCCAGCAGCGTAGCGGAGATTCAAGAGACCCAGTACTTC
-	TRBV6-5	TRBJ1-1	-	CASSSAGAGIEAFF	TGTGCCAGCAGTTCTGCGGGGGCGGGGATTGAAGCTTTCTTT
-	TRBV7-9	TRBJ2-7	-	CASSPPRDGENYEQYF	TGTGCCAGCAGCCCTCCCCGGGACGGAGAGAACTACGAGCAGTACTTC
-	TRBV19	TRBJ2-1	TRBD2	CASSLEGGTYNEQFF	TGTGCCAGTAGTCTCGAGGGAGGGACCTACAATGAGCAGTTCTTC
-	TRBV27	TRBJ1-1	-	CASSLWQNTEAFF	TGTGCCAGCAGTTTGTGGCAGAACACTGAAGCTTTCTTT
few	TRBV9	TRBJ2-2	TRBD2	CASSASGLAGNTGELFF	TGTGCCAGCAGCGCCTCGGGACTAGCGGGTAACACCGGGGAGCTGTTTTTT
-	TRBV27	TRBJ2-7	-	CASSLRGPWEQYF	TGTGCCAGCAGTTTGCGAGGGCCGTGGGAGCAGTACTTC
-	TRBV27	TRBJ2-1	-	CASSLSRRNEQFF	TGTGCCAGCAGTTTATCACGGCGCAATGAGCAGTTCTTC
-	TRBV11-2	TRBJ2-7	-	CASSLVVRGIYEQYF	TGTGCCAGCAGCTTAGTTGTAAGGGGAATCTACGAGCAGTACTTC
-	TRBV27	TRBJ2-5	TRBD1	CASRLQGARETQYF	TGTGCCAGCAGATTACAGGGGGCGAGGGAGACCCAGTACTTC
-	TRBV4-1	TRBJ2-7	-	CASSQVGGLGYEQYF	TGCGCCAGCAGCCAAGTTGGGGGTTTGGGATACGAGCAGTACTTC
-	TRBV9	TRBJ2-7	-	CASSVGMGPGYEQYF	TGTGCCAGCAGCGTAGGTATGGGACCCGGCTACGAGCAGTACTTC
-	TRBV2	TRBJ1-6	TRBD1	CASRVGQGGSPLHF	TGTGCCAGCAGGGTCGGACAGGGAGGTTCACCCCTCCACTTT
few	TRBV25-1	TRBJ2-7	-	CASSVGAYEQYF	TGTGCCAGCAGTGTAGGGGCCTACGAGCAGTACTTC
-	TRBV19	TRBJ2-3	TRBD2	CASSTAGGTDTQYF	TGTGCCAGTAGTACAGCGGGAGGGACAGATACGCAGTATTTT
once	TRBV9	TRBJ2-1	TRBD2	CASSVGTSVAEQFF	TGTGCCAGCAGCGTCGGGACTAGTGTGGCTGAGCAGTTCTTC
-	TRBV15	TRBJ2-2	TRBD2	CATSRWTSGRAPVLTGELFF	TGTGCCACCAGCAGGTGGACTAGCGGGAGGGCCCCAGTCTTGACCGGGGAGCTGTTTTTT
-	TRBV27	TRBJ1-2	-	CASSSPGEGYGYTF	TGTGCCAGCAGTTCTCCAGGGGAGGGCTATGGCTACACCTTC
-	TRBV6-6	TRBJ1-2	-	CASRTIDRLEGYTF	TGTGCCAGCAGAACGATCGACAGGCTCGAAGGCTACACCTTC
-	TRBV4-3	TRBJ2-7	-	CASSQDSGYEQYF	TGCGCCAGCAGCCAAGATTCGGGTTACGAGCAGTACTTC
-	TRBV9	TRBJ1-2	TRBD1	CASSASRMTGYLYGYTF	TGTGCCAGCAGCGCCTCCCGGATGACAGGGTACCTTTATGGCTACACCTTC
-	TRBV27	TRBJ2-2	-	CASSTRQKNTGELFF	TGTGCCAGCAGTACCCGACAGAAGAACACCGGGGAGCTGTTTTTT
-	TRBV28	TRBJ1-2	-	CASSFLRDGVNGYTF	TGTGCCAGCAGTTTTCTGCGGGACGGGGTCAATGGCTACACCTTC
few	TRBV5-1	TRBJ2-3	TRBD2	CASSFSGRATDTQYF	TGCGCCAGCAGCTTTAGCGGGAGGGCAACAGATACGCAGTATTTT
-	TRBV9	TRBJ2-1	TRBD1	CASSTRDRGPDEQFF	TGTGCCAGCAGCACCCGGGACAGGGGGCCTGATGAGCAGTTCTTC
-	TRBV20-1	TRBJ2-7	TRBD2	CRETWAGGPYF	TGCAGGGAAACATGGGCGGGAGGACCGTACTTC